These 10 T cell receptor beta chains share one sample of origin, sequenced in a study of control samples from healthy donors and cancer patients. Libraries were prepared by immunoSEQ multiplex PCR; TCRdb keeps only in-frame clonotypes and omits some of them. Counted here are 89,000 or so clones, over 75% occurring once; the ten biggest clones make up roughly a fifth. Sequencing input: blood. The origin of the receptors is a man aged 50 or older in good health.

The V call is TRBV9, the J call TRBJ2-5, with TRBD2 matching over 10 bases. This CDR3 spans 17 amino acids. The V gene end was trimmed by 4 bases and the J gene end by 4 bases; junction bases not matched to a gene: 13. CDR1 is SGDLS and CDR2 is YYNGEE in the germline V gene. The CDR3 is CASSPQSGGAVGETQYF. The CDR3, as DNA: TGTGCCAGCAGCCCACAGAGCGGGGGGGCCGTGGGAGAGACCCAGTACTTC.

The V gene is TRBV15, the J gene TRBJ1-4; D unresolved. Germline V gene lookup returns CDR1 LNHNV and CDR2 YYDKDF (reference sequence). The CDR3 length is 13 residues. CDR3 amino acids: CAASGSTNEKLFF. In nucleotides, the CDR3 is TGTGCGGCCAGCGGTTCAACTAATGAAAAACTGTTTTTT.

The V call is TRBV24-1, the J call TRBJ1-2, with D possibly TRBD1 on 5 matching bases. This CDR3 spans 14 amino acids. V lost 9 bases to trimming and J lost 4 bases, with 17 bases between them. Germline CDR1 KGHDR, CDR2 SFDVKD. The CDR3 reads CATRLQGHGYGYTF. The CDR3 DNA reads TGTGCCACCCGCCTCCAGGGCCATGGCTATGGCTACACCTTC.

This chain uses TRBV18 with TRBJ2-5; TRBD1 agrees at 8 bases. Germline lookup yields CDR1 KGHSH and CDR2 LQKENI. After removal of 4 bases from V and 5 bases from J, the junction contained 9 bases not matched to a gene. This CDR3 has 15 amino acids. This chain's CDR3 is CASSQNQGAGETQYF. The CDR3 nucleotides are TGTGCCAGCTCACAGAACCAGGGGGCCGGGGAGACCCAGTACTTC.

CDR3 nucleotide sequence: TGTGCCATCAGCGAACATAACTATGGCTACACCTTC. Protein: CAISEHNYGYTF. The chain has TRBV10-3 and TRBJ1-2; D ambiguous. V lost 6 bases to trimming and J lost 1 base, with 6 bases between them. CDR1 and CDR2 (germline): ENHRY, SYGVKD. CDR3 length equals 12 residues.

The chain has TRBV5-1 and TRBJ2-5, with unresolved D. This CDR3 region has 15 residues. The ends were cut back, 0 bases at V and 5 bases at J, with 14 bases in the middle. Germline CDR1 reads SGHRS; CDR2 reads YFSETQ. CDR3 protein: CASSLGPDQFETQYF. The CDR3 DNA reads as TGCGCCAGCAGCTTGGGACCCGACCAATTCGAGACCCAGTACTTC.

This chain connects TRBV30 to TRBJ1-5, with D hard to call. V lost 3 bases and J lost 3, with 9 bases in between. The V gene's germline CDR1 is GTSNPN and CDR2 SVGIG (reference sequence). The CDR3 runs 13 residues. This chain's CDR3 is CAWSPTVNQPQHF. CDR3 bases: TGTGCCTGGAGCCCGACGGTCAATCAGCCCCAGCATTTT.

This clone turned up a few times. V gene TRBV19 combines with J gene TRBJ2-2, with 8 bases aligning to TRBD1. J was trimmed by 3 bases and V by 3 bases; bases with no gene match: 9. The CDR3 runs to 17 residues. The germline gives CDR1 LNHDA, CDR2 SQIVND (reference sequence). The CDR3 bases are TGTGCCAGTAGTATGATTGGACAGGGTTATGACACCGGGGAGCTGTTTTTT. This codes for CASSMIGQGYDTGELFF.

This clone was counted a single time. The chain couples TRBV7-3 to TRBJ2-1; 9 positions match TRBD2. Germline CDR1 SGHTA, CDR2 FQGTGA. The CDR3 is made up of 17 amino acids. Germline trimming cut 4 bases from V and 4 bases from J; bases unmatched to any gene: 11. The DNA for the CDR3 is TGTGCCAGCAGCTCCTCTATAGCGGGAGCCGGGTACAATGAGCAGTTCTTC. Encoded protein: CASSSSIAGAGYNEQFF.

This clone has only a few counts. V gene TRBV7-6 combines with J gene TRBJ2-1; 10 nucleotides match TRBD2. Germline V gene sequence: CDR1 SGHVS, CDR2 FNYEAQ. The CDR3 is 18 amino acids. The junction had 10 bases not matched to a gene; V was cut back by 0 bases and J by 5 bases. CDR3 DNA: TGTGCCAGCAGCTTAGCGACCCTTCTAGCGGGAGAGAACAATGAGCAGTTCTTC. Translating gives CASSLATLLAGENNEQFF. Combining the CDR3 with reference TRBV7-6 and TRBJ2-1 gives the whole variable domain GAGVSQSPRYKVTKRGQDVALRCDPISGHVSLYWYRQALGQGPEFLTYFNYEAQQDKSGLPNDRFSAERPEGSISTLTIQRTEQRDSAMYRCASSLATLLAGENNEQFFGPGTRLTVL.